Each of the 32 T cell receptor beta chains below was sequenced from the same sample in a study of T cell responses to AZD1222 COVID-19 vaccine. Here immunoSEQ multiplex PCR was the method, and the copy in TCRdb shows in-frame clones only, minus some. The table has about 120,000 clones, approximately 90% seen once. Sequencing used peripheral blood, obtained on day 0 of AZD1222 vaccination. The receptors originated from an adult in good health.

The rearrangement joins TRBV11-3 to TRBJ1-4, with D maybe TRBD1 (5 bases). Germline V gene data show CDR1 as SGHNT and CDR2 as YENEEA. Trimming pared 5 bases from V and 1 base from J, leaving 11 bases between. This CDR3 contains 15 residues. For the CDR3, the DNA is TGTGCCAGCAGCCTCAGGGTCGGAACTAATGAAAAACTGTTTTTT. Translating it yields CASSLRVGTNEKLFF. Full variable domain (missing parts from reference TRBV11-3 and TRBJ1-4): EAGVVQSPRYKIIEKKQPVAFWCNPISGHNTLYWYLQNLGQGPELLIRYENEEAVDDSQLPKDRFSAERLKGVDSTLKIQPAELGDSAVYLCASSLRVGTNEKLFFGSGTQLSVL.

The chain combines TRBV14 with TRBJ2-1; 7 bases align to TRBD1. This CDR3 comprises 13 residues. Per germline, CDR1 SGHDN and CDR2 FVKESK. V lost 5 bases and J lost 15; bases outside the gene matches: 13. This CDR3 is CASSFKGGDFTFF. CDR3 DNA sequence: TGTGCCAGCAGCTTTAAAGGGGGCGATTTTACGTTCTTC.

The CDR3 sequence is CASRPPGTAYEQYF. In nucleotides, the CDR3 is TGTGCCAGCAGACCCCCCGGGACAGCCTACGAGCAGTACTTC. V usage is TRBV28 and J usage is TRBJ2-7; TRBD1 agrees at 7 bases. This CDR3 comprises 14 residues. The ends lost 6 bases at V and 2 bases at J; junction bases unmatched: 7. Per germline, CDR1 MDHEN and CDR2 SYDVKM.

The CDR3 sequence is CATSDSRQPNSNQPQHF. In nucleotides, the CDR3 is TGTGCCACCAGTGACTCAAGACAGCCTAATAGCAATCAGCCCCAGCATTTT. V and J are TRBV24-1 and TRBJ1-5, with a weak D call TRBD1 (5 bases). Germline CDR1 reads KGHDR; CDR2 reads SFDVKD. V gave up 4 bases and J gave up 0 bases, with 15 bases separating them. The CDR3 totals 17 residues.

CDR3 amino acids: CASSVDVSGRDNEQFF. The CDR3 region has the DNA TGTGCCAGCAGCGTAGACGTTAGCGGGAGGGACAATGAGCAGTTCTTC. The gene calls are TRBV9 and TRBJ2-1; 11 nucleotides align to TRBD2. Germline assignment: CDR1 SGDLS and CDR2 YYNGEE. This CDR3 has 16 residues. With V trimmed by 0 bases and J by 5 bases, 4 bases remained unmatched.

The CDR3 DNA reads TGTGCCAGCAGATTGACTAACGCGAACACCGGGGAGCTGTTTTTT. Translating it yields CASRLTNANTGELFF. This chain links TRBV5-8 with TRBJ2-2; possible D gene TRBD2, 5 bases. This CDR3 has 15 amino acids. Germline V gives CDR1 SGHTS, CDR2 YDEGEE. V was clipped by 5 bases and J by 0 bases, with 11 bases between them.

The chain links TRBV5-1 to TRBJ2-5; TRBD2 matches 13 bases. The CDR3 spans 16 residues. Germline V gives CDR1 SGHRS, CDR2 YFSETQ. The V segment lost 5 bases and the J segment 5 bases; nucleotides outside the gene matches: 9. The CDR3 is CASRGTSGILKETQYF. The DNA for the CDR3 is TGCGCCAGCAGAGGGACTAGCGGGATTTTGAAGGAGACCCAGTACTTC.

The chain couples TRBV28 to TRBJ1-2; D gene unclear. This CDR3 comprises 15 residues. CDR1 is MDHEN and CDR2 is SYDVKM in the germline V gene. The V gene lost 4 bases and the J gene lost 0 bases, with 12 bases spanning the gap. DNA for the CDR3: TGTGCCAGCAGTTCCCAGGACGGAGCTAACTATGGCTACACCTTC. It translates to CASSSQDGANYGYTF.

The chain is built from TRBV6-5 and TRBJ1-1; 7 bases match TRBD1. CDR3 length equals 14 residues. Looked up from germline, CDR1 is MNHEY and CDR2 is SVGAGI. J gave up 3 bases and V 7 bases, and 8 bases lay outside the gene matches. In DNA, the CDR3 is TGTGCCAGCACCAAGACAGGGCCCTACACTGAAGCTTTCTTT. This sequence encodes CASTKTGPYTEAFF.

In its sample, this clone was seen once. The CDR3 DNA reads as TGTGCCAGCAGCCGAGAATATGGCTACACCTTC. Translation gives CASSREYGYTF. The gene calls are TRBV9 and TRBJ1-2; no clear D. This CDR3 comprises 11 residues. Per the germline V gene, CDR1 is SGDLS and CDR2 is YYNGEE. V shed 4 bases and J shed 5 bases, with 6 bases lying between them.

The genes are TRBV2 and TRBJ2-1; D is unresolved. The CDR3 runs to 15 residues. The V end lost 5 bases, the J end lost 4 bases, and 15 bases lay between the germline ends. Germline V gene lookup returns CDR1 SNHLY and CDR2 FYNNEI. CDR3: CASSLWGTLYNEQFF. DNA of the CDR3: TGTGCCAGCAGTTTATGGGGAACTTTGTACAATGAGCAGTTCTTC.

CDR3 nucleotides: TGTGCCAGCTCACCCAGGGCGGACACCATATATTTT. Translation: CASSPRADTIYF. V and J are TRBV18 and TRBJ1-3; weak D call: TRBD1 (5 bases). Trimming removed 3 bases from V and 8 bases from J, with 8 bases in between. The CDR3 is made up of 12 amino acids. The germline V gene encodes CDR1 KGHSH and CDR2 LQKENI.

This rearrangement joins TRBV2 to TRBJ2-1; D gene uncertain. Germline V gives CDR1 SNHLY, CDR2 FYNNEI. The CDR3 consists of 15 residues. V lost 6 bases and J 0 bases, leaving 12 bases between the germline ends. The CDR3 here is CASSLEKSSYNEQFF. The CDR3 DNA reads TGTGCCAGCAGCCTAGAGAAGAGCTCCTACAATGAGCAGTTCTTC.

V gene TRBV19 combines with J gene TRBJ1-5; no clear D. The CDR3 contains 13 residues. The ends were cut back, 1 base at V and 8 bases at J, with 9 bases in the middle. The V gene's germline CDR1 is LNHDA and CDR2 SQIVND (reference sequence). The CDR3 sequence: CASSIGGLEPQHF. CDR3 in DNA: TGTGCCAGTAGTATAGGAGGTCTGGAGCCCCAGCATTTT.

This clone appeared a single time. The V and J genes are TRBV30 and TRBJ2-1; 7 bases fit TRBD1. CDR3 length: 14 residues. CDR1 is GTSNPN and CDR2 is SVGIG in the germline V gene (reference sequence). V lost 2 bases to trimming and J lost 7 bases; unmatched junction nucleotides: 8. CDR3 amino acids: CAWSRGQPGNEQFF. The CDR3 coding sequence is TGTGCCTGGAGTCGGGGACAGCCTGGGAATGAGCAGTTCTTC. Looking up the rest from reference TRBV30 and TRBJ2-1 gives the full variable domain: SQTIHQWPATLVQPVGSPLSLECTVEGTSNPNLYWYRQAAGRGLQLLFYSVGIGQISSEVPQNLSASRPQDRQFILSSKKLLLSDSGFYLCAWSRGQPGNEQFFGPGTRLTVL.

This chain links TRBV29-1 with TRBJ1-1; D call uncertain. This CDR3 contains 12 residues. V dropped 3 bases and J dropped 0 bases, with 5 bases sitting between them. The germline V gene has CDR1 SQVTM and CDR2 ANQGSEA. The CDR3 region is CSVDMMNTEAFF. CDR3 coding DNA: TGCAGCGTTGACATGATGAACACTGAAGCTTTCTTT. The variable domain in full, completed from reference TRBV29-1 and TRBJ1-1, reads SAVISQKPSRDICQRGTSLTIQCQVDSQVTMMFWYRQQPGQSLTLIATANQGSEATYESGFVIDKFPISRPNLTFSTLTVSNMSPEDSSIYLCSVDMMNTEAFFGQGTRLTVV.

J is TRBJ2-7 and V is TRBV7-9, with D possibly being TRBD2 (5 bases). The V end lost 6 bases, the J end lost 2 bases, and 11 bases lay between the germline ends. This CDR3 has 13 residues. Germline V CDR1 and CDR2: SEHNR, FQNEAQ (reference sequence). DNA of the CDR3: TGTGCCAGCAGACTAGTTGGCCCCTACGAGCAGTACTTC. Its translation is CASRLVGPYEQYF.

The CDR3 sequence is CASSLVGAVELFF. As DNA, the CDR3 is TGTGCCAGCAGTCTTGTGGGGGCCGTGGAGCTGTTTTTT. The chain has TRBV3-1 (or the pseudogene TRBV3-2) and TRBJ2-2; D may be TRBD1 (6 bases). This CDR3 has 13 residues. Trimming took off 6 bases at V and 10 bases at J, with 15 bases between the two ends. CDR1 is LGHDT and CDR2 is YNNKEL in the germline V gene (reference sequence).

The chain links TRBV25-1 to TRBJ1-2; D gene uncertain. The CDR3 spans 13 residues. The V gene's germline CDR1 is MGHDK and CDR2 SYGVNS. V lost 6 bases and J 6 bases, leaving 14 bases between the germline ends. In nucleotides, the CDR3 is TGTGCCAGCAGATACGGTGGGTCGGATGGCTACACCTTC. This encodes CASRYGGSDGYTF.

The CDR3 bases are TGTGCCAGCAGCACCAGACAGGGAGGCGTGGAAGATACGCAGTATTTT. It codes for CASSTRQGGVEDTQYF. The gene calls are TRBV7-6 and TRBJ2-3; D is possibly TRBD1 (7 bases). With 5 bases removed from V and 5 bases from J, the gap between germline ends came to 20 bases. Germline values: CDR1 SGHVS, CDR2 FNYEAQ. The CDR3 has 16 residues.

The V and J genes are TRBV18 and TRBJ1-3; 7 nucleotides agree with TRBD1. CDR1 KGHSH and CDR2 LQKENI come from the germline V gene. This CDR3 is built from 15 residues. The V and J ends lost 3 bases and 2 bases, in that order; junction bases with no gene match: 4. The CDR3 region is CASSPTTGAGNTIYF. The CDR3 DNA follows: TGTGCCAGCTCACCGACCACAGGGGCTGGAAACACCATATATTTT.

The rearrangement links TRBV28 to TRBJ1-6; D ambiguous. Germline V CDR1 and CDR2: MDHEN, SYDVKM. The CDR3 length is 15 residues. V dropped 8 bases and J dropped 8 bases, with 19 bases sitting between them. CDR3 sequence: CASRTSWALDSPLHF. CDR3 DNA sequence: TGTGCCAGCCGTACCAGTTGGGCGTTGGATTCACCCCTCCACTTT.

The V gene is TRBV5-1, the J gene TRBJ2-1; 15 bases are a match to TRBD2. The CDR3 is made up of 19 amino acids. V dropped 3 bases and J dropped 0; count of bases not matched to a gene: 7. The V gene's germline CDR1 is SGHRS and CDR2 YFSETQ. The CDR3 DNA reads TGCGCCAGCAGCTGGGGACTAGCGGGAGGTCCAAGCTCCTACAATGAGCAGTTCTTC. As protein: CASSWGLAGGPSSYNEQFF.

This chain connects TRBV2 to TRBJ2-7, with no clear D. The germline CDR1 and CDR2 sequences are SNHLY and FYNNEI. The CDR3 loop spans 13 amino acids. V was shortened by 6 bases and J by 3 bases, with 12 bases between the two germline ends. This CDR3 reads CASSKDGLYEQYF. CDR3 DNA: TGTGCCAGCAGCAAGGACGGGCTCTACGAGCAGTACTTC.

Details on this clone: The same CDR3 also results from other DNA sequences found in this sample. The rearrangement joins TRBV5-1 to TRBJ2-3, with D possibly TRBD2 on 5 matching bases. Germline values: CDR1 SGHRS, CDR2 YFSETQ. The ends were cut back, 4 bases at V and 1 base at J, with 10 bases in the middle. CDR3 length: 14 residues. CDR3 sequence reads: CASSLLRGTDTQYF. The CDR3 coding sequence is TGCGCCAGCAGCCTTTTGCGGGGCACAGATACGCAGTATTTT.

V is TRBV28 and J is TRBJ2-2; D is unclear. Germline V gene lookup returns CDR1 MDHEN and CDR2 SYDVKM. The CDR3 loop spans 13 amino acids. Trimming removed 10 bases from V and 6 bases from J, with 15 bases in between. The CDR3 bases are TGTGCCACTGGGAACCCTCCAGCCGGGGAGCTGTTTTTT. It yields the protein CATGNPPAGELFF.

This chain links TRBV12-3 or TRBV12-4 with TRBJ1-5; D is possibly TRBD1 (5 bases). This CDR3 is 13 amino acids long. The V end was cut by 6 bases, the J end by 4 bases, with 10 bases between. DNA of the CDR3: TGTGCCAGCAGGGGGACGGGGAATCAGCCCCAGCATTTT. As protein: CASRGTGNQPQHF.

This chain connects TRBV28 to TRBJ2-7, with D possibly called TRBD1 or TRBD2 (5 bases each). This CDR3 contains 13 residues. Germline V CDR1 and CDR2: MDHEN, SYDVKM. The V and J ends lost 3 bases and 3 bases respectively, with 9 bases between them. The CDR3 sequence: CASSLGTLYEQYF. DNA of the CDR3: TGTGCCAGCAGTTTGGGGACCCTCTACGAGCAGTACTTC.

V and J are TRBV25-1 and TRBJ2-7; D is perhaps TRBD1 or TRBD2 (5 bases each). V was trimmed by 6 bases and J by 5 bases, leaving 17 bases between them. The CDR3 runs 14 residues. Germline loops: CDR1 MGHDK, CDR2 SYGVNS. In DNA, the CDR3 is TGTGCCAGCAGATGGGGGAAAGGTCGGGACGAGCAGTACTTC. This translates into CASRWGKGRDEQYF.

This clone was recorded once. The V call is TRBV2, the J call TRBJ2-1; D ambiguous. Per germline, CDR1 SNHLY and CDR2 FYNNEI. The V end lost 4 bases, the J end lost 5 bases, and 9 bases lay between the germline ends. The CDR3 spans 13 residues. The DNA for the CDR3 is TGTGCCAGCAGTGTCCCCCGGAACAATGAGCAGTTCTTC. This gives the protein CASSVPRNNEQFF.

The chain combines TRBV7-2 with TRBJ2-2; D not resolved. The germline V gene has CDR1 SGHTA and CDR2 FQGNSA. V shed 0 bases and J shed 5 bases, with 16 bases lying between them. There are 17 residues in the CDR3. As DNA, the CDR3 is TGTGCCAGCAGCTTAGCGTACTCCAACCTCTTTACCGGGGAGCTGTTTTTT. Residues: CASSLAYSNLFTGELFF.

This rearrangement joins TRBV4-1 to TRBJ2-1; 10 nucleotides match TRBD2. Trimming took 4 bases from V and 6 from J; bases not matched to a gene: 6. There are 15 residues in the CDR3. Germline loops: CDR1 MGHRA, CDR2 YSYEKL. Written as DNA, the CDR3 is TGCGCCAGCAGCCTCAGCGGGAGGGCCTTCAATGAGCAGTTCTTC. Protein product: CASSLSGRAFNEQFF.